This T cell receptor (beta chain) was recovered during a study of response to subunit inactivated influenza vaccine. This CDR3 is built from 16 residues. CDR1 and CDR2 (germline): SEHNR, FQNEAQ (reference sequence). Trimming removed 5 bases at V and 4 bases at J, with 18 bases between. To note about this clonotype: Its matching antigen is unknown.

One entry per CDR3 protein, called by TCRdb with MiXCR from the RT-PCR reads. The sample includes about 780,000 distinct CDR3 sequences, about a fifth seen only once; the top ten take approximately 10%. Study-level results: Authors proposed each seasonal influenza vaccination draws in few new T cells.

The source of this sequence is a man between 45 and 60 years old who received an inactivated influenza vaccine. The genes are TRBV7-9 and TRBJ2-1, with D unresolved. Sequencing was performed on PBMCs from blood, taken approximately 5 days after vaccination. The CDR3 nucleotides are TGTGCCAGCAGCCGCCCTCTACAGAACGATTACAATGAGCAGTTCTTC. It codes for CASSRPLQNDYNEQFF.